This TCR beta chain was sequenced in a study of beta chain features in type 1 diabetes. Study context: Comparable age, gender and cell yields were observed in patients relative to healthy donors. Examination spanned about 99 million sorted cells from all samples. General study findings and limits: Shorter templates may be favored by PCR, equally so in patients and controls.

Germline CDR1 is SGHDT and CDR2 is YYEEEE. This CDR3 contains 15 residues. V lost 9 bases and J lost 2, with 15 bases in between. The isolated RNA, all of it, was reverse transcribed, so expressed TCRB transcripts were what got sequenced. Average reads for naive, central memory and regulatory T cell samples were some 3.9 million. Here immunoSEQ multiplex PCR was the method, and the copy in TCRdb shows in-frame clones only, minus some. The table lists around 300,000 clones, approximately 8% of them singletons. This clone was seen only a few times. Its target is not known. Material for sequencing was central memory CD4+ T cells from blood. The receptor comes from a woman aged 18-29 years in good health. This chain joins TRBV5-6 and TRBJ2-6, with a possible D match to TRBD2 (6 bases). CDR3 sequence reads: CATGGAGTGANVLTF. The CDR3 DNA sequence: TGTGCCACCGGAGGGGCCGGCACTGGGGCCAACGTCCTGACTTTC.